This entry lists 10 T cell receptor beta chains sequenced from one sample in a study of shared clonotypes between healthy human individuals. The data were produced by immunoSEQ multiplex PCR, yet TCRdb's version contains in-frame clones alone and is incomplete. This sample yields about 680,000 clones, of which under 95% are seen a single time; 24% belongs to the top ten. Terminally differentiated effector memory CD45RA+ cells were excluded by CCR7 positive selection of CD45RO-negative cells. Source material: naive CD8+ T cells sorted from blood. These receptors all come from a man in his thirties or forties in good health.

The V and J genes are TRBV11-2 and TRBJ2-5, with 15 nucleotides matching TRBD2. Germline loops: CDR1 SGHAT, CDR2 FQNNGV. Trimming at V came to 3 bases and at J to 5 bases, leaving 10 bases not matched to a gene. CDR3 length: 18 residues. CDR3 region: CASSFSPGTSGRLETQYF. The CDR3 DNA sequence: TGTGCCAGCAGCTTTTCTCCCGGGACTAGCGGGAGGTTGGAGACCCAGTACTTC.

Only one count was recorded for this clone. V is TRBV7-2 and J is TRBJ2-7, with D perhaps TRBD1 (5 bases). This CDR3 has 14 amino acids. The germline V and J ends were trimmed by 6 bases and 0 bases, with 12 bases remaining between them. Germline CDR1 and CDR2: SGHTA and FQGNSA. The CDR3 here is CASSPRGSSYEQYF. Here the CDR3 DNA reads TGTGCCAGCAGTCCTAGGGGAAGCTCCTACGAGCAGTACTTC.

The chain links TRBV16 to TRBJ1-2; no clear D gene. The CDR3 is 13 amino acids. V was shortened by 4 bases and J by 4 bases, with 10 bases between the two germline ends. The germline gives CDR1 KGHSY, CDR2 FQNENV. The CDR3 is CASSLSGVYGYTF. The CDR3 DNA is TGTGCCAGCAGCCTTAGTGGTGTCTATGGCTACACCTTC.

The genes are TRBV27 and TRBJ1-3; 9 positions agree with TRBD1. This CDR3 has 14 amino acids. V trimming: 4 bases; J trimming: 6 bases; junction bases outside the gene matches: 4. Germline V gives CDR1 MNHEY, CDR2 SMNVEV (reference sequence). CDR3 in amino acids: CASSSRTGENTIYF. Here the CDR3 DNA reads TGTGCCAGCAGTTCCAGGACAGGGGAAAACACCATATATTTT.

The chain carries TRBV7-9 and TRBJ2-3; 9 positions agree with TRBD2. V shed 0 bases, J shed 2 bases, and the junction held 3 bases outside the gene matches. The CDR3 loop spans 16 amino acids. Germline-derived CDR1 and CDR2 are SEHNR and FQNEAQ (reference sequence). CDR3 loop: CASSLAGGRATDTQYF. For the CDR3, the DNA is TGTGCCAGCAGCTTAGCGGGCGGGAGGGCCACAGATACGCAGTATTTT.

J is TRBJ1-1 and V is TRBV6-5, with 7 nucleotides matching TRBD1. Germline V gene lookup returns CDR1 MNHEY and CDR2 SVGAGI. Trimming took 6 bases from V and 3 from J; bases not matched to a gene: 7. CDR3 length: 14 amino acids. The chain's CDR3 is CASSMTGFHTEAFF. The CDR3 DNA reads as TGTGCCAGCAGCATGACAGGGTTTCACACTGAAGCTTTCTTT.

CDR3 coding DNA: TGTGCCAGTAACCCAAAACCGGGGCGACGGCAGCCCCAGCATTTT. This gives the protein CASNPKPGRRQPQHF. The chain recombines TRBV27 with TRBJ1-5; possible D gene TRBD1, 5 bases. The CDR3 totals 15 residues. The germline V gene has CDR1 MNHEY and CDR2 SMNVEV (reference sequence). V was trimmed by 9 bases and J by 7 bases, leaving 22 bases between them.

The CDR3 bases are TGCGCCAGCAGTCCCACCCGACACCCTACGACTCCCGGATTATCCTTGTTTTTT. Protein: CASSPTRHPTTPGLSLFF. The chain employs TRBV23-1 and TRBJ2-2; no definite D call. Being an ORF, TRBV23-1 has a function that is uncertain. The CDR3 consists of 18 residues. Trimming removed 4 bases from V and 15 bases from J, with 33 bases in between.

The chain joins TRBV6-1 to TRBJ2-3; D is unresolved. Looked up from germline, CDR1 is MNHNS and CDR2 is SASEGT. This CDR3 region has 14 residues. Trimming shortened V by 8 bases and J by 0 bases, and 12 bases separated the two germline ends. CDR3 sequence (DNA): TGTGCCAGCCTCTGGGCGGCTAGCACAGATACGCAGTATTTT. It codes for CASLWAASTDTQYF.

CDR3 nucleotide sequence: TGTGCCAGTAGTATGGGGATCGAGCAGTTCTTC. It specifies CASSMGIEQFF. V gene TRBV19 combines with J gene TRBJ2-1; D is unresolved. The CDR3 sequence is 11 residues long. Trimming stripped 3 bases from V and 10 bases from J, with 7 bases between. The germline gives CDR1 LNHDA, CDR2 SQIVND (reference sequence).